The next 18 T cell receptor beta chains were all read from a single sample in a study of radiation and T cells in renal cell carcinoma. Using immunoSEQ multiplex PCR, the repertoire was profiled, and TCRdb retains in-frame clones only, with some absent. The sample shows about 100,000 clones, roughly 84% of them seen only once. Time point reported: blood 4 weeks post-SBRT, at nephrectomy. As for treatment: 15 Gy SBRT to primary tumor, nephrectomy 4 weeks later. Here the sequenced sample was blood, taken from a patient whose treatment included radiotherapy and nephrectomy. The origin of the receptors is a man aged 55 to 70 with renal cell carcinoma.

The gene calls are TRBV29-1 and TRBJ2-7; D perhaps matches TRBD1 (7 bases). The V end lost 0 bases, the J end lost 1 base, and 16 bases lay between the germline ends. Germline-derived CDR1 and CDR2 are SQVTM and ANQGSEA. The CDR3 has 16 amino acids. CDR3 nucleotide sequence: TGCAGCGTTGAAGATAGTGGAGGGGGCGCATCCTACGAGCAGTACTTC. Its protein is CSVEDSGGGASYEQYF.

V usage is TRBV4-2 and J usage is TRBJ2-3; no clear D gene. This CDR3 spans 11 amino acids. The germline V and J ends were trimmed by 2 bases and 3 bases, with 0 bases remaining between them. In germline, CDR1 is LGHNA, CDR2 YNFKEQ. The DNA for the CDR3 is TGTGCCAGCAGCCAAACAGATACGCAGTATTTT. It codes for CASSQTDTQYF.

The DNA for the CDR3 is TGCAGCGTTGGCGGGGGAGACAATCAGCCCCAGCATTTT. Its translation is CSVGGGDNQPQHF. The rearrangement uses TRBV29-1 and TRBJ1-5; tentative D call: TRBD1 (5 bases). The CDR3 is 13 amino acids. CDR1 is SQVTM, CDR2 ANQGSEA, per germline. The V end was cut by 4 bases, the J end by 3 bases, with 10 bases between.

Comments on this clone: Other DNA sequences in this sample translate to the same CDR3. The CDR3 spells CASSLGGTDTQYF. The CDR3 nucleotides are TGCGCCAGCAGCCTGGGGGGCACAGATACGCAGTATTTT. The rearrangement links TRBV5-1 to TRBJ2-3; either TRBD1 or TRBD2 may fit D (5 bases each). V lost 4 bases to trimming and J lost 1 base, with 7 bases between them. This CDR3 contains 13 residues. Looked up from germline, CDR1 is SGHRS and CDR2 is YFSETQ.

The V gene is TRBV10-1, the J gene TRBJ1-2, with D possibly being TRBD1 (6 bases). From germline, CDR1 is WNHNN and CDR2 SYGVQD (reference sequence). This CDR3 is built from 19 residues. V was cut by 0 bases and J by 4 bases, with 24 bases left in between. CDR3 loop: CASSESGISVKGDFYGYTF. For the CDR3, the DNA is TGCGCCAGCAGTGAGTCGGGGATCAGTGTGAAGGGGGATTTCTATGGCTACACCTTC.

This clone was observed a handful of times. The chain's CDR3 is CAWNRRASGRSQGEQFF. Written as DNA, the CDR3 is TGTGCCTGGAACAGGAGGGCTAGCGGGAGGTCCCAGGGTGAGCAGTTCTTC. J is TRBJ2-1 and V is TRBV30; 11 positions match TRBD2. The CDR3 runs 17 residues. V dropped 4 bases and J dropped 9; count of bases not matched to a gene: 17. Germline lookup yields CDR1 GTSNPN and CDR2 SVGIG (reference sequence).

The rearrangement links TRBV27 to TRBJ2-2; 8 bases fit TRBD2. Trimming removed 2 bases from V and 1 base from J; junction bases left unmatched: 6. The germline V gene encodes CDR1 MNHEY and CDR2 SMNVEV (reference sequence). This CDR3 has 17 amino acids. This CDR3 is CASSLGREAGNTGELFF. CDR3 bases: TGTGCCAGCAGTTTAGGGCGGGAGGCGGGGAACACCGGGGAGCTGTTTTTT.

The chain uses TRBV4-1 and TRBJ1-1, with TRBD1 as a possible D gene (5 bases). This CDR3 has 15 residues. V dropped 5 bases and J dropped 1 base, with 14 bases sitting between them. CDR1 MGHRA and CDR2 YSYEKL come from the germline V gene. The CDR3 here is CASSLSPGPNTEAFF. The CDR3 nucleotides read TGCGCCAGCAGCTTATCCCCAGGGCCGAACACTGAAGCTTTCTTT.

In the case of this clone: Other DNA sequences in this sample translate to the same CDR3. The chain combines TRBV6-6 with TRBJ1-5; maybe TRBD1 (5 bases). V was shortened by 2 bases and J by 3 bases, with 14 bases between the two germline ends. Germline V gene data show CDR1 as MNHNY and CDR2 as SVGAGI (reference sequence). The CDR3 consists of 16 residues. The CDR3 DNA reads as TGTGCCAGCAGTTACCCGGTCGGGGGTTCCAATCAGCCCCAGCATTTT. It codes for CASSYPVGGSNQPQHF.

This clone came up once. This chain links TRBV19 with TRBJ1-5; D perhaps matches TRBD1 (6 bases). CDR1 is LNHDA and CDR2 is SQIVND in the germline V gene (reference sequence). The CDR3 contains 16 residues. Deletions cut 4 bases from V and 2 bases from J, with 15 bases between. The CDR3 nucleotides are TGTGCCAGTAGTAGCACGGCAGGGGTCGGCAATCAGCCCCAGCATTTT. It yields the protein CASSSTAGVGNQPQHF. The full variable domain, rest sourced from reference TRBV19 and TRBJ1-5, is DGGITQSPKYLFRKEGQNVTLSCEQNLNHDAMYWYRQDPGQGLRLIYYSQIVNDFQKGDIAEGYSVSREKKESFPLTVTSAQKNPTAFYLCASSSTAGVGNQPQHFGDGTRLSIL.

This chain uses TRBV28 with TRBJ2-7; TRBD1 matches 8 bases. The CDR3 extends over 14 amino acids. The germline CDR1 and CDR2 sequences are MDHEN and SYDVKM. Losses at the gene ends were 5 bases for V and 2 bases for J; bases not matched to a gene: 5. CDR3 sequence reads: CASSPQGVPYEQYF. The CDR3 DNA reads TGTGCCAGCAGTCCACAGGGGGTCCCCTACGAGCAGTACTTC.

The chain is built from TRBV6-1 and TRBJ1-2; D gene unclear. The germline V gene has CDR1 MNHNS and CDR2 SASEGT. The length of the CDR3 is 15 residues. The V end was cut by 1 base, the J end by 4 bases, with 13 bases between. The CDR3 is CASSEERAGGYGYTF. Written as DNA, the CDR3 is TGTGCCAGCAGTGAAGAAAGGGCTGGAGGCTATGGCTACACCTTC.

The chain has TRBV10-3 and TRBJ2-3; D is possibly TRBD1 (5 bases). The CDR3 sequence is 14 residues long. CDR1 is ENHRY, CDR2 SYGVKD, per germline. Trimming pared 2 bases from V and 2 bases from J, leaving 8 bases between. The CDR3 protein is CAISEDSHTDTQYF. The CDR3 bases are TGTGCCATCAGTGAGGACAGCCACACAGATACGCAGTATTTT.

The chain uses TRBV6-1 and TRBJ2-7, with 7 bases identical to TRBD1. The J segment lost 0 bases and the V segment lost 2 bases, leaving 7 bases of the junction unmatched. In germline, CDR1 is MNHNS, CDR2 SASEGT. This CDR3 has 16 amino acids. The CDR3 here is CASSELGTVSSYEQYF. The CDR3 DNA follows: TGTGCCAGCAGTGAACTCGGGACAGTTAGCTCCTACGAGCAGTACTTC.

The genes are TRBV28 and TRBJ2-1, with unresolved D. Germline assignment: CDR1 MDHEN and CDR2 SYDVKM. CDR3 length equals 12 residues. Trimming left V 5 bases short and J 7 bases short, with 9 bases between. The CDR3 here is CASSPPGNEQFF. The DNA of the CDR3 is TGTGCCAGCAGTCCCCCCGGGAATGAGCAGTTCTTC.

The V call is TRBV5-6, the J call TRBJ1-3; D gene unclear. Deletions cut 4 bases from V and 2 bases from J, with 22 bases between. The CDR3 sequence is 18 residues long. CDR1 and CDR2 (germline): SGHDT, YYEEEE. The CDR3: CASSPGPYPPLAGNTIYF. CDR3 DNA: TGTGCCAGCAGCCCTGGACCTTACCCCCCTCTCGCTGGAAACACCATATATTTT.

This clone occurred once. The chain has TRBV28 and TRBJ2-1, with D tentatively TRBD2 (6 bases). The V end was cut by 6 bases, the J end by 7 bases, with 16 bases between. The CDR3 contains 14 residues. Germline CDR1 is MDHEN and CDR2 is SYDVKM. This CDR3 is CASSPPGEVNEQFF. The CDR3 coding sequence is TGTGCCAGCAGCCCCCCGGGGGAGGTAAATGAGCAGTTCTTC.

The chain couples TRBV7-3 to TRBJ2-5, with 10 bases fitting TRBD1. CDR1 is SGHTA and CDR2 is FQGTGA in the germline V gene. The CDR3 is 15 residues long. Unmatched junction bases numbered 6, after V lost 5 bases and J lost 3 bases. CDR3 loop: CASSGAGTGEETQYF. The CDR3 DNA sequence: TGTGCCAGCAGCGGGGCCGGGACAGGGGAAGAGACCCAGTACTTC.